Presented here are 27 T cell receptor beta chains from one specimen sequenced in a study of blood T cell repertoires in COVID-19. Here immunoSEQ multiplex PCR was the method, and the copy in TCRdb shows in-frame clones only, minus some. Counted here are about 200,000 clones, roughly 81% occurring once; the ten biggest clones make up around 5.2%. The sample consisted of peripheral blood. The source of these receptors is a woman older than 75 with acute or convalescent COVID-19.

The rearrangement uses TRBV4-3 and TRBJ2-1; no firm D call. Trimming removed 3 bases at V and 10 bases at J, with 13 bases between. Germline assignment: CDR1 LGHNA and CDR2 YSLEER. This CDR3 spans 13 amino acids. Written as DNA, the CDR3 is TGCGCCAGCAGCCACAGGCTGTCTGGGGAGCAGTTCTTC. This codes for CASSHRLSGEQFF.

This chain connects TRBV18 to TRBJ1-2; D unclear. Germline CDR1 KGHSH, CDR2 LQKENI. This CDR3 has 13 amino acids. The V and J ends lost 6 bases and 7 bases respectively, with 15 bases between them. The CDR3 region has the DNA TGTGCCAGCTCCCCTTCTACAGAGAGTGGCTACACCTTC. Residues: CASSPSTESGYTF. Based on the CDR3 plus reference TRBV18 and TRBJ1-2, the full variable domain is NAGVMQNPRHLVRRRGQEARLRCSPMKGHSHVYWYRQLPEEGLKFMVYLQKENIIDESGMPKERFSAEFPKEGPSILRIQQVVRGDSAAYFCASSPSTESGYTFGSGTRLTVV.

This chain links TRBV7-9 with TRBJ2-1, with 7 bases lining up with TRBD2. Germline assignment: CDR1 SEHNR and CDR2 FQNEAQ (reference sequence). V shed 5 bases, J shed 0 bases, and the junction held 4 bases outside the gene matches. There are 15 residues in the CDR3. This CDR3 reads CASSALAASYNEQFF. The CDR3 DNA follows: TGTGCCAGCAGCGCCCTAGCGGCCTCCTACAATGAGCAGTTCTTC.

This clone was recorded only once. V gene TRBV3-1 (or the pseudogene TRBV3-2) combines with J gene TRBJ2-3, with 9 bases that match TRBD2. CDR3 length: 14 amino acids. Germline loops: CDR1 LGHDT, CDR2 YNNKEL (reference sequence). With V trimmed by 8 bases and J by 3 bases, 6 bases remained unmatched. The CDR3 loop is CASAGGRVTDTQYF. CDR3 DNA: TGTGCCAGCGCGGGAGGGAGAGTGACAGATACGCAGTATTTT.

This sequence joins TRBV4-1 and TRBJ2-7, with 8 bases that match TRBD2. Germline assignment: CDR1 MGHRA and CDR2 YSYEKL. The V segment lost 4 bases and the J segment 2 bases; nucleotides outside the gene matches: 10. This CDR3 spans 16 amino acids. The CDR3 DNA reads TGCGCCAGCAGCCCGATCCCGAGCGGGAGCGCCTACGAGCAGTACTTC. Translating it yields CASSPIPSGSAYEQYF.

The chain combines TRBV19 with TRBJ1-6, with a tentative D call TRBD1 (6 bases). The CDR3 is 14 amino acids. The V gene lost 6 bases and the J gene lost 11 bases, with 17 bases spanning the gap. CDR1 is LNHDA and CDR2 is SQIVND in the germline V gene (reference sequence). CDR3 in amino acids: CASRLQGRMTPLHF. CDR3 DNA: TGTGCCAGTAGACTACAGGGTCGTATGACACCCCTCCACTTT.

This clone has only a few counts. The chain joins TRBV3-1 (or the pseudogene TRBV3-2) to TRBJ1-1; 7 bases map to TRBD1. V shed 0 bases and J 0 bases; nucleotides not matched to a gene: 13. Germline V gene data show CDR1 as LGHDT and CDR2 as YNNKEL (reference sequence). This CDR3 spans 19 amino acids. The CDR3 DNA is TGTGCCAGCAGCCAAGACCGTAAGGGGGCGAGTTTTATGAACACTGAAGCTTTCTTT. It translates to CASSQDRKGASFMNTEAFF.

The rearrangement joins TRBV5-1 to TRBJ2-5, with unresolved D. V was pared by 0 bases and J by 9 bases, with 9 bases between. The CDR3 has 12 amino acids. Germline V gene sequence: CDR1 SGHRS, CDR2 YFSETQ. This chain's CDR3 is CASSLGDPAQYF. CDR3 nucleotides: TGCGCCAGCAGCTTGGGCGATCCGGCCCAGTACTTC.

CDR3 amino acids: CASNKDKKTSDTQYF. The CDR3 nucleotides read TGTGCCAGCAACAAAGACAAGAAGACCTCAGATACGCAGTATTTT. The chain employs TRBV2 and TRBJ2-3; D not resolved. Germline V gene sequence: CDR1 SNHLY, CDR2 FYNNEI. This CDR3 has 15 residues. V was clipped by 7 bases and J by 4 bases, with 18 bases between them. Based on the CDR3 plus reference TRBV2 and TRBJ2-3, the full variable domain is EPEVTQTPSHQVTQMGQEVILRCVPISNHLYFYWYRQILGQKVEFLVSFYNNEISEKSEIFDDQFSVERPDGSNFTLKIRSTKLEDSAMYFCASNKDKKTSDTQYFGPGTRLTVL.

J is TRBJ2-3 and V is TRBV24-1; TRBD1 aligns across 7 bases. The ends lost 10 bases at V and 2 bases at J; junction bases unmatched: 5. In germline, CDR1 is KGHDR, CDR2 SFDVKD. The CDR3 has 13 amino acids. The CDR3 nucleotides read TGTGCCACTGGGGACAGAGTCACAGATACGCAGTATTTT. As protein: CATGDRVTDTQYF.

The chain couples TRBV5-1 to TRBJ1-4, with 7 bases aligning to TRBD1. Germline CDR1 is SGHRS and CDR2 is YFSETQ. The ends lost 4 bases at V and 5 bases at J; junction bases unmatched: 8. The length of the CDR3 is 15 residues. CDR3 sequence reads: CASSLGTVGNEKLFF. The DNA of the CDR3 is TGCGCCAGCAGCCTAGGGACAGTTGGAAATGAAAAACTGTTTTTT.

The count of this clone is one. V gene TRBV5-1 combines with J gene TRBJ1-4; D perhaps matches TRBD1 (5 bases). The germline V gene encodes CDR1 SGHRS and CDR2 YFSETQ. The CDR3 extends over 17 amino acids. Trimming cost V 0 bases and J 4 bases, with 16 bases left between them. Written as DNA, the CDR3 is TGCGCCAGCAGCTTGGCCGTCAGGGCAGGGCTTAATGAAAAACTGTTTTTT. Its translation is CASSLAVRAGLNEKLFF.

CDR3 sequence (DNA): TGTGCCAGCAGCTCCCCGCGAGGAGAAAAACTGTTTTTT. It yields the protein CASSSPRGEKLFF. The rearrangement uses TRBV7-9 and TRBJ1-4; no firm D call. Germline loops: CDR1 SEHNR, CDR2 FQNEAQ (reference sequence). The CDR3 sequence is 13 residues long. V lost 4 bases, J lost 8 bases, and 11 bases lay in between.

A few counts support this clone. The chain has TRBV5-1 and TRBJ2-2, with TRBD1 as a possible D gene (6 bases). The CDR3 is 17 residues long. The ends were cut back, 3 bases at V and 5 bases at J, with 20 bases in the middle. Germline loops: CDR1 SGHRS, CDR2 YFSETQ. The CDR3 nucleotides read TGCGCCAGCAGCTCCGCCTTCCCCTTTACAGGGACCGGGGAGCTGTTTTTT. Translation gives CASSSAFPFTGTGELFF.

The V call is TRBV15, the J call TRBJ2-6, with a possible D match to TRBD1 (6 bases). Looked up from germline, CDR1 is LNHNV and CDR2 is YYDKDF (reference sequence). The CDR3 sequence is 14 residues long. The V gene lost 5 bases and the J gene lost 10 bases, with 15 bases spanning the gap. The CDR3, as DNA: TGTGCCACCAGCTCAAGACAGGCGGGTAACGTCCTGACTTTC. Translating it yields CATSSRQAGNVLTF.

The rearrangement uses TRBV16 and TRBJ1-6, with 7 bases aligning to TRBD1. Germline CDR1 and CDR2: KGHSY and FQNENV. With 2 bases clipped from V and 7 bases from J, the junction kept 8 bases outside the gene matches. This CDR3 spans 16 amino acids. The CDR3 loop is CASSQQGGQLNSPLHF. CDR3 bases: TGTGCCAGCAGCCAACAAGGGGGACAGCTAAATTCACCCCTCCACTTT.

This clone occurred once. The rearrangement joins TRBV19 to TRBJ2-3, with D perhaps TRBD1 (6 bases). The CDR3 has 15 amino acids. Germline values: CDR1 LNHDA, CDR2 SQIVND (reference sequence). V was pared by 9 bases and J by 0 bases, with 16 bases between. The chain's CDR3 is CASRTDMASTDTQYF. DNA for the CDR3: TGTGCCAGCAGGACAGACATGGCTAGCACAGATACGCAGTATTTT.

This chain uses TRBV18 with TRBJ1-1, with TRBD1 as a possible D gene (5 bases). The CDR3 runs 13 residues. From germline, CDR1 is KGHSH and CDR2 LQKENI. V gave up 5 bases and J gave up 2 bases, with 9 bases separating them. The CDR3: CASSVQVNTEAFF. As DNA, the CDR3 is TGTGCCAGCTCAGTACAGGTTAACACTGAAGCTTTCTTT.

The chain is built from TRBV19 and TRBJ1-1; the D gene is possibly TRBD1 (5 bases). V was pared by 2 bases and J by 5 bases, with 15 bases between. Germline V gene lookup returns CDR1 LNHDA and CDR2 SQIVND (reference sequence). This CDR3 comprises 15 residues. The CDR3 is CASSILSGLGTEAFF. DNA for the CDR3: TGTGCCAGTAGTATATTGTCAGGGTTGGGGACTGAAGCTTTCTTT.

CDR3 sequence (DNA): TGTGCCAGCAGCTTGGCGGGACAGGTCCTGGCCCAGCATTTT. It codes for CASSLAGQVLAQHF. The chain recombines TRBV5-5 with TRBJ1-5; 8 bases are a match to TRBD1. Germline V gives CDR1 SGHKS, CDR2 YYEKEE (reference sequence). Losses at the gene ends were 0 bases for V and 11 bases for J; bases not matched to a gene: 7. The CDR3 contains 14 residues.

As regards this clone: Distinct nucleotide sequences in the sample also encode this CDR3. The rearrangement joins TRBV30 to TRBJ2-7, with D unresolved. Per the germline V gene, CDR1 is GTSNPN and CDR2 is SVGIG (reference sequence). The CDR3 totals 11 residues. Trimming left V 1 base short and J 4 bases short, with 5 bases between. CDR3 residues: CAWSGRYEQYF. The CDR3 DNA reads TGTGCCTGGAGTGGTCGGTACGAGCAGTACTTC.

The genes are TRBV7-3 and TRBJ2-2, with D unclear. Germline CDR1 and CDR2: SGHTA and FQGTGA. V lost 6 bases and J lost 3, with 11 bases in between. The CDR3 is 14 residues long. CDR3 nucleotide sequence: TGTGCCAGCAGATCCGACACGTACACCGGGGAGCTGTTTTTT. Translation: CASRSDTYTGELFF.

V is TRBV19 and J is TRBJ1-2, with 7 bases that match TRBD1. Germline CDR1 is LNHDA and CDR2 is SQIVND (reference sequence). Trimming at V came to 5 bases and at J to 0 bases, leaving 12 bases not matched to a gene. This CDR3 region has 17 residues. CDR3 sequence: CASSPPQGRPANYGYTF. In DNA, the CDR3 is TGTGCCAGTAGTCCCCCACAGGGGCGCCCCGCTAACTATGGCTACACCTTC. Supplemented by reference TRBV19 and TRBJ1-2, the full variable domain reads DGGITQSPKYLFRKEGQNVTLSCEQNLNHDAMYWYRQDPGQGLRLIYYSQIVNDFQKGDIAEGYSVSREKKESFPLTVTSAQKNPTAFYLCASSPPQGRPANYGYTFGSGTRLTVV.

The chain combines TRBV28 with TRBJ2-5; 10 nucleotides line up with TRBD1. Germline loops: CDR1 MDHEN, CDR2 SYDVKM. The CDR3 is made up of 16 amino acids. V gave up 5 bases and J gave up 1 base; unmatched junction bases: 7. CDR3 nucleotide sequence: TGTGCCAGCAGTCGTCCGGGACAGGGGTCCCAAGAGACCCAGTACTTC. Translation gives CASSRPGQGSQETQYF. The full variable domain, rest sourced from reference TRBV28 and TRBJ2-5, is DVKVTQSSRYLVKRTGEKVFLECVQDMDHENMFWYRQDPGLGLRLIYFSYDVKMKEKGDIPEGYSVSREKKERFSLILESASTNQTSMYLCASSRPGQGSQETQYFGPGTRLLVL.

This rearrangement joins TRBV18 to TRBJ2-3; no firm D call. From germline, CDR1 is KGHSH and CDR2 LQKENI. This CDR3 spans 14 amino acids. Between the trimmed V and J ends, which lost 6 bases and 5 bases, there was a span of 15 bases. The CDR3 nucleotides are TGTGCCAGCTCCCCCATTGACTCCGAAGATACGCAGTATTTT. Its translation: CASSPIDSEDTQYF.

The CDR3 sequence: CASSLGAGVTDTQYF. The CDR3, as DNA: TGTGCCAGCAGCTTAGGGGCGGGAGTCACAGATACGCAGTATTTT. This rearrangement joins TRBV7-9 to TRBJ2-3; TRBD2 matches at 7 bases. CDR1 SEHNR and CDR2 FQNEAQ come from the germline V gene (reference sequence). The CDR3 is made up of 15 amino acids. V dropped 1 base and J dropped 2; count of bases not matched to a gene: 3.

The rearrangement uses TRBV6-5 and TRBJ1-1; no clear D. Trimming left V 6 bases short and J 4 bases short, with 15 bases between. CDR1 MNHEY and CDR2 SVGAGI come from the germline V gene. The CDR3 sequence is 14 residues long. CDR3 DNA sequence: TGTGCCAGCAGGCCCGGTTTGGTGTTCACTGAAGCTTTCTTT. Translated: CASRPGLVFTEAFF.